Sequencing of this TCR beta chain was carried out in a study of T cells in localized non-small cell lung cancer. Points from the study as a whole: Uninvolved adjacent lung had the highest recorded T cell clonality, with tumor below it. A higher density of T cells in blood coincided with extended overall survival.

Trimming took off 4 bases at V and 4 bases at J, with 11 bases between the two ends. The germline CDR1 and CDR2 sequences are SGDLS and YYNGEE. The CDR3 covers 14 residues. Here immunoSEQ multiplex PCR was the method, and the copy in TCRdb shows in-frame clones only, minus some. The sample lists tens of thousands of clones; under 90% were seen once. Worth noting for this clone: Its antigen is still unknown.

This clonotype was obtained from a man aged 35-75 years with stage I squamous cell lung carcinoma. The source was peripheral blood, collected before any cancer treatment. This chain joins TRBV9 and TRBJ2-2, with D perhaps TRBD2 (5 bases). The CDR3 nucleotides are TGTGCCAGCAGCCCCCCCGGGGTCACCGGGGAGCTGTTTTTT. It yields the protein CASSPPGVTGELFF.